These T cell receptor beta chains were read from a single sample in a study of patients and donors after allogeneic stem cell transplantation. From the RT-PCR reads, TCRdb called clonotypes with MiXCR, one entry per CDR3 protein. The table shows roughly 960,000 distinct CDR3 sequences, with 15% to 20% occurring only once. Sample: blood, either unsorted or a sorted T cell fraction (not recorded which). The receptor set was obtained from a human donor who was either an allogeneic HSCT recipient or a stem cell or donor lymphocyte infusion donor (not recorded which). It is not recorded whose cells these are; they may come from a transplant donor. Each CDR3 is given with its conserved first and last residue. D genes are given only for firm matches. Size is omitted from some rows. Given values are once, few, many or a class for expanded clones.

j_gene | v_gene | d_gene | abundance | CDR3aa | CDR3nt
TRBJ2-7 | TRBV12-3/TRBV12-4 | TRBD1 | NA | CASSSPPGQGPEQYF | TGTGCCAGCAGCTCTCCCCCGGGACAGGGTCCCGAGCAGTACTTC
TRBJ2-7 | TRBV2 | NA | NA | CASRTASYEQYF | TGTGCCAGCCGGACAGCCTCCTACGAGCAGTACTTC
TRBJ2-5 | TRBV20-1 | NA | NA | CSAARPQGGVTETQYF | TGCAGTGCTGCCCGCCCTCAGGGGGGGGTTACGGAGACCCAGTACTTC
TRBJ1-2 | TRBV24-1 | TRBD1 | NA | CATSDPGQDHYGYTF | TGTGCCACCAGTGACCCCGGACAGGACCACTATGGCTACACCTTC
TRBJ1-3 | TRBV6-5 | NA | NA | CASSYSDGRSGNTIYF | TGTGCCAGCAGTTACTCGGACGGCCGCTCTGGAAACACCATATATTTT
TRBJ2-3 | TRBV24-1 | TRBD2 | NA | CATSLSGRSGDTQYF | TGTGCCACCAGTTTAAGCGGGAGATCGGGAGATACGCAGTATTTT
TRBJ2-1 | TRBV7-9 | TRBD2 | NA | CASGMSGRRGYNEQFF | TGTGCCAGCGGGATGAGCGGGAGGCGGGGGTACAATGAGCAGTTCTTC
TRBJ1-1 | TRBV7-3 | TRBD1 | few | CASSLMDRVNTEAFF | TGTGCCAGCAGCTTAATGGACAGGGTGAACACTGAAGCTTTCTTT
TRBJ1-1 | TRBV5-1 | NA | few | CASSWGGQNTEAFF | TGCGCCAGCAGCTGGGGGGGGCAGAACACTGAAGCTTTCTTT
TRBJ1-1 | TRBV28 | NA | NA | CASSFGQTLGNTEAFF | TGTGCCAGCAGTTTCGGACAAACTCTGGGGAACACTGAAGCTTTCTTT
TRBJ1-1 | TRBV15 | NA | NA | CATLGGDTEAFF | TGTGCCACCCTAGGAGGGGACACTGAAGCTTTCTTT
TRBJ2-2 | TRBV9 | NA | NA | CASSVEGSGVTGELFF | TGTGCCAGCAGCGTAGAGGGTAGCGGAGTCACCGGGGAGCTGTTTTTT
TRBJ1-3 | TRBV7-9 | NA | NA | CASSLQGRATTYF | TGTGCCAGCAGCTTACAGGGGCGCGCCACCACATATTTT
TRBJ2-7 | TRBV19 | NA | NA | CASSIEGLAYEQYF | TGTGCCAGTAGTATAGAAGGGTTGGCCTACGAGCAGTACTTC
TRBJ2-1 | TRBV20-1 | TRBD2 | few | CSARGIAGGPNEQFF | TGCAGTGCTAGAGGCATAGCGGGGGGCCCCAATGAGCAGTTCTTC
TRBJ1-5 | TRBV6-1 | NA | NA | CASSPRRGGQPQHF | TGTGCCAGCAGTCCAAGGAGAGGGGGTCAGCCCCAGCATTTT
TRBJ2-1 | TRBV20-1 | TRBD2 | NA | CSATQLAGAGNEQFF | TGCAGTGCTACTCAACTAGCGGGAGCAGGGAATGAGCAGTTCTTC
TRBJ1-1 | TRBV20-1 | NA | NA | CSTNTEAFF | TGCAGCACGAACACTGAAGCTTTCTTT